This paragraph covers one TCR beta chain sequence. In the original workflow: Reference gene primers were amplified, and this amplification served to estimate nucleated cell counts. Here immunoSEQ multiplex PCR was the method, and the copy in TCRdb shows in-frame clones only, minus some. V, J and clone size were drawn from that table, and D and trimming were deduced from the DNA. This sample yields tens of thousands of clones, of which around nine tenths are seen a single time; 5.2% belongs to the top ten. These data are taken from a study of blood T cell repertoires in COVID-19. V was clipped by 0 bases and J by 6 bases; unmatched bases: 3. This CDR3 is built from 13 residues. Germline V CDR1 and CDR2: SQVTM, ANQGSEA. Recruited during active infection, patients (from Seattle) were subsequently followed longitudinally.

The sequence was collected from a man in his sixties with COVID-19, enrolled during active disease. This chain connects TRBV29-1 to TRBJ2-7, with 9 bases lining up with TRBD1. Specimen: peripheral blood. CDR3 coding DNA: TGCAGCGTTGAAGAACCACAGGGGGCCGAGCAGTACTTC. Its translation is CSVEEPQGAEQYF.